The rows below give T cell receptor beta chains drawn from one sample of a study. TCRdb itself ran the RT-PCR reads through MiXCR, one entry per CDR3 protein. The sample contains about 680,000 distinct CDR3 sequences, about 14% of which appear only once. The sample was memory CD4+ T cells from blood. The receptors shown here come from a female donor in good health, serving as a healthy control. CDR3s include the opening cysteine and the closing phenylalanine or tryptophan. Each record gives: D gene, V gene, J gene, clone size, CDR3 protein, CDR3 DNA. A D gene is named only where the DNA matches it firmly. Clone size is shown for a subset of rows, as once, few, many or a class of expanded clone.

>.|TRBV7-8|TRBJ1-1|few
CASTLIGVESEAFF
TGTGCCAGCACCCTAATAGGGGTTGAGTCTGAAGCTTTCTTT
>.|TRBV20-1|TRBJ2-7|few
CSALAGTTYEQYF
TGCAGTGCTTTGGCCGGGACAACTTACGAGCAGTACTTC
>TRBD2|TRBV20-1|TRBJ2-1|many
CSAPDLAGLNEQFF
TGCAGTGCTCCTGATCTAGCGGGTCTCAATGAGCAGTTCTTC
>TRBD2|TRBV9|TRBJ2-1|.
CASSATGGNYNEQFF
TGTGCCAGCAGCGCTACGGGGGGGAACTACAATGAGCAGTTCTTC
>TRBD2|TRBV15|TRBJ2-1|.
CATSRAILQGGRQFF
TGTGCCACCAGCAGGGCAATACTGCAGGGAGGGCGGCAGTTCTTC
>TRBD2|TRBV20-1|TRBJ2-5|few
CSAFGLAGVSETQYF
TGCAGTGCTTTCGGACTAGCGGGAGTATCGGAGACCCAGTACTTC
>.|TRBV10-1|TRBJ2-1|.
CASSEDPGYNEQFF
TGCGCCAGCAGTGAAGATCCGGGGTACAATGAGCAGTTCTTC
>.|TRBV12-3/TRBV12-4|TRBJ1-4|few
CASSFRRADEKLFF
TGTGCCAGCAGTTTCCGCAGGGCTGATGAAAAACTGTTTTTT
>TRBD2|TRBV27|TRBJ2-7|.
CASTPLAGVYEQYF
TGTGCCAGCACTCCCCTAGCGGGAGTCTACGAGCAGTACTTC
>TRBD1|TRBV5-1|TRBJ2-7|few
CASSPGQGNSYEQYF
TGCGCCAGCAGCCCGGGACAGGGAAACTCCTACGAGCAGTACTTC
>.|TRBV30|TRBJ2-2|.
CAWGGIRELFF
TGTGCCTGGGGGGGTATCCGGGAGCTGTTTTTT
>.|TRBV6-1|TRBJ1-1|.
CASVETPGVEAFF
TGTGCCAGCGTCGAGACTCCGGGGGTTGAAGCTTTCTTT
>.|TRBV29-1|TRBJ2-1|many
CSVGGRTNSYNEQFF
TGCAGCGTTGGGGGAAGGACTAACTCCTACAATGAGCAGTTCTTC
>.|TRBV11-2|TRBJ1-2|.
CASSLAVRINYGYTF
TGTGCCAGCAGCTTAGCGGTCAGAATTAACTATGGCTACACCTTC
>.|TRBV5-5|TRBJ1-2|few
CASSTTVYGYTF
TGTGCCAGCAGCACGACAGTCTATGGCTACACCTTC
>TRBD1|TRBV4-1|TRBJ2-1|many
CASSPDRGGSSYNEQFF
TGCGCCAGCAGCCCCGACAGGGGTGGGAGCTCCTACAATGAGCAGTTCTTC
>.|TRBV28|TRBJ2-7|.
CASSRPALYEQYF
TGTGCCAGCAGCCGTCCGGCGCTCTACGAGCAGTACTTC
>.|TRBV4-3|TRBJ2-3|.
CASSQAPDGTDTQYF
TGCGCCAGCAGCCAAGCTCCCGATGGGACAGATACGCAGTATTTT
>TRBD1|TRBV27|TRBJ1-2|few
CASSFLGAGGGTGYTF
TGTGCCAGCAGTTTTTTAGGGGCAGGGGGCGGAACTGGCTACACCTTC
>.|TRBV6-2/TRBV6-3|TRBJ2-7|.
CASSYPTVDYEQYF
TGTGCCAGCAGTTACCCGACAGTAGACTACGAGCAGTACTTC
>TRBD1|TRBV6-5|TRBJ1-1|many
CASSSSFTGGTEAFF
TGTGCCAGCAGTTCCTCCTTCACAGGGGGCACTGAAGCCTTCTTT
>.|TRBV3-1|TRBJ2-5|few
CASSQSVQETQYF
TGTGCCAGCAGCCAGTCAGTCCAAGAGACCCAGTACTTC
>TRBD1|TRBV5-1|TRBJ1-2|.
CASRRAPQGGYGYTF
TGCGCCAGCAGGAGGGCTCCACAGGGGGGTTATGGCTACACCTTC
>TRBD1|TRBV4-2|TRBJ2-1|.
CASSQGDRENEQFF
TGTGCCAGCAGCCAGGGGGACAGGGAAAATGAGCAGTTCTTC
>TRBD2|TRBV29-1|TRBJ2-1|.
CSVELAGLYNEQFF
TGCAGCGTTGAATTAGCGGGACTCTACAATGAGCAGTTCTTC
>.|TRBV12-3/TRBV12-4|TRBJ2-7|.
CASSLAGSTGEQYF
TGTGCCAGCAGTTTAGCGGGCTCCACTGGAGAGCAGTACTTC
>.|TRBV15|TRBJ1-5|.
CATSSRTGLGQPQHF
TGTGCCACCAGCAGCCGAACAGGGCTGGGTCAGCCCCAGCATTTT
>.|TRBV6-5|TRBJ2-1|.
CASSSGKVNNEQFF
TGTGCCAGCAGTTCAGGGAAAGTTAACAATGAGCAGTTCTTC
>.|TRBV9|TRBJ1-6|few
CASSAHNSPLHF
TGTGCCAGCAGCGCACATAATTCACCCCTCCACTTT
>.|TRBV6-2/TRBV6-3|TRBJ2-6|.
CASGRSPRANVLTF
TGTGCCAGCGGTCGTAGCCCCCGGGCCAACGTCCTGACTTTC
>.|TRBV28|TRBJ2-5|.
CASSPNSGSQETQYF
TGTGCCAGCAGTCCTAATAGCGGTTCCCAAGAGACCCAGTACTTC
>.|TRBV9|TRBJ2-5|.
CASSVGGSETQYF
TGTGCCAGCAGCGTAGGAGGGTCGGAGACCCAGTACTTC
>TRBD1|TRBV5-8|TRBJ2-5|.
CASSFGTGEGTQYF
TGTGCCAGCAGCTTCGGGACAGGCGAAGGGACCCAGTACTTC
>.|TRBV4-3|TRBJ1-2|.
CASSQAREGVHTF
TGCGCCAGCAGCCAAGCCAGGGAGGGGGTCCACACCTTC
>.|TRBV2|TRBJ2-1|.
CASTVGTGVYEQFF
TGTGCCAGTACCGTTGGGACGGGGGTCTATGAGCAGTTCTTC
>.|TRBV29-1|TRBJ2-1|many
CSVARTLDYNEQFF
TGCAGCGTTGCCCGAACCCTCGACTACAATGAGCAGTTCTTC
>TRBD1|TRBV28|TRBJ1-2|.
CASSYFGGGDWMGYTF
TGTGCCAGCAGTTATTTCGGAGGGGGCGATTGGATGGGCTACACCTTC